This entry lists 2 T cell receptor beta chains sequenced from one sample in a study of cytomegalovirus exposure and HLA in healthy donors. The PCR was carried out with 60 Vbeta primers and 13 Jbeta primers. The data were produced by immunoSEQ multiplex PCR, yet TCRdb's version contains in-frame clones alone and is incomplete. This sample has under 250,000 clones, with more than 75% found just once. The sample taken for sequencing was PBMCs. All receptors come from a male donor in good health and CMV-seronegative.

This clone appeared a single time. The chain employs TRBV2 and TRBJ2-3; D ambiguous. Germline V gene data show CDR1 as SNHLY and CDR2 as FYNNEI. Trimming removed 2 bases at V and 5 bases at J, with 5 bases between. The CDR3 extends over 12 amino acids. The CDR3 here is CASSEFGDTQYF. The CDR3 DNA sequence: TGTGCCAGCAGTGAATTCGGAGATACGCAGTATTTT.

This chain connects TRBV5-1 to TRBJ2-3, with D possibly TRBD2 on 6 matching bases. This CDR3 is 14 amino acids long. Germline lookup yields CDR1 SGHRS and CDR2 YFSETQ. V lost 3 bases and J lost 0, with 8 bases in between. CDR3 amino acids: CASSWDSSTDTQYF. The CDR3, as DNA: TGCGCCAGCAGCTGGGACTCTAGCACAGATACGCAGTATTTT. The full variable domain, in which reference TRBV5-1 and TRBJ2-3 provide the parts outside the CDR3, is KAGVTQTPRYLIKTRGQQVTLSCSPISGHRSVSWYQQTPGQGLQFLFEYFSETQRNKGNFPGRFSGRQFSNSRSEMNVSTLELGDSALYLCASSWDSSTDTQYFGPGTRLTVL.